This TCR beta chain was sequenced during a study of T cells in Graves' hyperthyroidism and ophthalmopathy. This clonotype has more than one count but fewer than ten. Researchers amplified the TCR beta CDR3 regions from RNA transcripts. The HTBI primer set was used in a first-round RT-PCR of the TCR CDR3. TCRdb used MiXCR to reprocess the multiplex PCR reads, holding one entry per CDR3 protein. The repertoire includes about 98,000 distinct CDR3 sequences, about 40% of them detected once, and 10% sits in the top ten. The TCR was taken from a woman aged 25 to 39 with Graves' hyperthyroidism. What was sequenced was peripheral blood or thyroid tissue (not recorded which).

The CDR3 loop reads CASSSSITYRSNQPQHF. CDR3 nucleotide sequence: TGTGCCAGCAGTTCCTCAATTACTTACAGGAGCAATCAGCCCCAGCATTTT. The V call is TRBV27, the J call TRBJ1-5, with a weak D call TRBD1 (5 bases). Trimming took off 4 bases at V and 1 base at J, with 17 bases between the two ends. The length of the CDR3 is 17 residues. Germline CDR1 reads MNHEY; CDR2 reads SMNVEV (reference sequence).